The clone carrying this T cell receptor beta chain was detected many times. This sample was taken from a study of T-cell reconstitution after alpha-beta-depleted transplantation in children. V was clipped by 4 bases and J by 5 bases, with 12 bases between them. The CDR3 totals 14 residues. TCRbeta library preparation incorporated unique molecular identifiers. MiXCR was run by TCRdb on the PCR reads, yielding one entry per CDR3 protein. Among roughly 350,000 distinct CDR3 sequences listed, 10% were seen once. The chain recombines TRBV12-3 or TRBV12-4 with TRBJ2-1; D remains ambiguous. The sample here was PBMCs from the stem cell graft donor, taken from the stem cell graft. This receptor was taken from a human donor who donated a stem cell graft to a child with acute lymphoblastic leukemia. CDR3 nucleotide sequence: TGTGCCAGCAGTTCAGGTGCCCGACACAATGAGCAGTTCTTC. Translating it yields CASSSGARHNEQFF.